The 8 T cell receptor beta chains below come from one sample, sequenced in a study of T cell responses to AZD1222 COVID-19 vaccine. The table came from immunoSEQ multiplex PCR; TCRdb's copy has only in-frame clones and leaves some out. The table records about 180,000 clones, roughly nine tenths of them present only once. Sequencing used peripheral blood, obtained on day 0 of AZD1222 vaccination. The receptors stem from an adult in good health.

This chain joins TRBV2 and TRBJ1-6; D remains ambiguous. V dropped 7 bases and J dropped 8 bases, with 18 bases sitting between them. Germline values: CDR1 SNHLY, CDR2 FYNNEI. The CDR3 extends over 15 amino acids. CDR3 DNA sequence: TGTGCCAGCATCCAGCCCTTGGACGGGCATTCACCCCTCCACTTT. Protein: CASIQPLDGHSPLHF. The entire variable domain, with the rest obtained from reference TRBV2 and TRBJ1-6, is as follows: EPEVTQTPSHQVTQMGQEVILRCVPISNHLYFYWYRQILGQKVEFLVSFYNNEISEKSEIFDDQFSVERPDGSNFTLKIRSTKLEDSAMYFCASIQPLDGHSPLHFGNGTRLTVT.

V is TRBV19 and J is TRBJ1-5; D unclear. V was clipped by 3 bases and J by 1 base, with 16 bases between them. This CDR3 is 17 amino acids long. The germline CDR1 and CDR2 sequences are LNHDA and SQIVND (reference sequence). In nucleotides, the CDR3 is TGTGCCAGTAGTATTGTTTTCTGGCGGCTCAGCAATCAGCCCCAGCATTTT. Protein: CASSIVFWRLSNQPQHF.

V usage is TRBV7-2 and J usage is TRBJ2-7, with D unresolved. V was shortened by 4 bases and J by 6 bases, with 13 bases between the two germline ends. This CDR3 region has 13 residues. Looked up from germline, CDR1 is SGHTA and CDR2 is FQGNSA. The CDR3 protein is CASSSRGRLEQYF. CDR3 sequence (DNA): TGTGCCAGCAGCTCCCGCGGAAGGCTCGAGCAGTACTTC.

V and J are TRBV6-1 and TRBJ1-4; 8 positions agree with TRBD1. Germline-derived CDR1 and CDR2 are MNHNS and SASEGT. The junction had 11 bases not matched to a gene; V was cut back by 3 bases and J by 8 bases. The length of the CDR3 is 16 residues. The CDR3 loop is CASSEVGQGAWEKLFF. In nucleotides, the CDR3 is TGTGCCAGCAGTGAGGTCGGGCAGGGGGCGTGGGAAAAACTGTTTTTT.

The rearrangement joins TRBV7-2 to TRBJ1-3, with a possible D match to TRBD1 (6 bases). V lost 4 bases and J 0 bases, leaving 13 bases between the germline ends. CDR3 length: 16 residues. The germline V gene encodes CDR1 SGHTA and CDR2 FQGNSA. The chain's CDR3 is CASSSPQDSSGNTIYF. The CDR3 DNA follows: TGTGCCAGCAGCTCGCCGCAGGACAGCTCTGGAAACACCATATATTTT.

J is TRBJ2-5 and V is TRBV30, with D possibly being TRBD1 (6 bases). CDR3 size: 15 residues. Germline CDR1 reads GTSNPN; CDR2 reads SVGIG (reference sequence). Trimming left V 0 bases short and J 0 bases short, with 11 bases between. The CDR3 spells CAWSVGQLDQETQYF. The CDR3 DNA reads TGTGCCTGGAGTGTAGGACAGCTAGACCAAGAGACCCAGTACTTC.

The V gene is TRBV7-2, the J gene TRBJ2-1; 9 nucleotides line up with TRBD2. V lost 0 bases, J lost 6 bases, and 3 bases stayed unmatched. The CDR3 contains 15 residues. Germline loops: CDR1 SGHTA, CDR2 FQGNSA. CDR3 sequence reads: CASSLAGLAVNEQFF. In DNA, the CDR3 is TGTGCCAGCAGCTTAGCGGGACTAGCTGTCAATGAGCAGTTCTTC.

This clone was recorded only once. V is TRBV7-9 and J is TRBJ2-7, with D possibly being TRBD2 (5 bases). This CDR3 region has 17 residues. Germline CDR1 and CDR2: SEHNR and FQNEAQ (reference sequence). The germline V and J ends were trimmed by 2 bases and 9 bases, with 26 bases remaining between them. The CDR3 spells CASSLISPEGFFVGQYF. CDR3 DNA sequence: TGTGCCAGCAGCTTAATATCCCCCGAGGGCTTTTTCGTTGGGCAGTACTTC.